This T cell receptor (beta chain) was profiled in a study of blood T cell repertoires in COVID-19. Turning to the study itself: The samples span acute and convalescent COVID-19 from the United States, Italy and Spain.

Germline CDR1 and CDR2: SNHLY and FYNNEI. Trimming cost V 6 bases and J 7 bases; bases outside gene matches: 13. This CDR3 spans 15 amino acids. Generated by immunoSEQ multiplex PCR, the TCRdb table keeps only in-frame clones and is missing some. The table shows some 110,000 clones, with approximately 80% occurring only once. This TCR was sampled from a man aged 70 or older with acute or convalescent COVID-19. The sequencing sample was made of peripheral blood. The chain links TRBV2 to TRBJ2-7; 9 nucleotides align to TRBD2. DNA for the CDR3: TGTGCCAGCAGCCTTCAGCTAGCGGGATTAGAAGAGCAGTACTTC. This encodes CASSLQLAGLEEQYF. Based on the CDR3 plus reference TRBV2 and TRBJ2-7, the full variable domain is EPEVTQTPSHQVTQMGQEVILRCVPISNHLYFYWYRQILGQKVEFLVSFYNNEISEKSEIFDDQFSVERPDGSNFTLKIRSTKLEDSAMYFCASSLQLAGLEEQYFGPGTRLTVT.